Sequencing of this T cell receptor (beta chain) was carried out in a study of Graves' ophthalmopathy and Graves' hyperthyroidism (dated by TCRdb to 2016 to 2018). Some background on the complete study: Peripheral blood was collected at initial diagnosis, prior to any treatment. To explore V-J signatures that distinguish ophthalmopathy from hyperthyroidism, a discovery set of 100 patients was enrolled, made up of 43 with ophthalmopathy and fewer than 60 with stable hyperthyroidism. Once sampling was done, hyperthyroidism patients were given methimazole at a starting dose of 30 mg daily, while ophthalmopathy patients were given high-dose intravenous methylprednisolone. In a handful of hyperthyroidism patients, the T-cell repertoires found in thyroid tissue were compared with those found in blood. An independent validation cohort comprised roughly 20 hyperthyroidism patients and 17 patients who later progressed from hyperthyroidism to ophthalmopathy. In total, 120 to 150 blood samples were TCR-sequenced: 43 ophthalmopathy, over 70 hyperthyroidism and roughly 17 hyperthyroidism-to-ophthalmopathy patients. To tell Graves' ophthalmopathy apart from Graves' hyperthyroidism, and to predict which patients would progress to ophthalmopathy, the study relied on TCR beta repertoire signatures. Study-wide findings and limitations: The 13-signature model separated ophthalmopathy from stable hyperthyroidism with roughly 88% sensitivity and 81% to 82% specificity in cross-validation, and 80%/75% in the test set. No statistical method was used to set the sample size in advance, and the investigators knew which group each participant was assigned to. Most expanded thyroid clonotypes with a frequency above 0.001 also appeared in blood, which suggests that blood repertoires may reflect the immune response in the thyroid. In validation, the model predicted ophthalmopathy progression with more than 55% sensitivity and approximately 78% specificity; 12 predicted patients were CT-confirmed with GO in a median of about 6.2 months.

TCR beta CDR3 regions were amplified from RNA transcripts for repertoire sequencing. A first-round RT-PCR used HTBI primers with the Qiagen OneStep RT-PCR kit, followed by a second-round multiplex PCR, size selection and purification. Libraries were sequenced paired-end with 100 bp reads on an Illumina HiSeq2000. From the authors' description of their analysis: Reads were processed with SOAPnuke, discarding reads with adapters, uncalled bases, mean Phred below 15, or no exact constant-primer or identifier match. COPE v1.2.5 was used to merge high-quality paired reads. Each unique nucleotide sequence was defined as a clonotype, and clonotypes were aligned to IMGT TRB V, D and J references with MiTCR v1.1. The analysis was limited to V-J combinations with a frequency above 0.0001, which together covered 99% to 99.2% of the repertoires. A TCR clonal expansion and chaos score per V-J combination was defined as the ratio of F50 clonal expansion to chaos observed in the TCRdist matrix. Features were reduced by Welch's t-statistics and random forest to around 14 V-J combinations, which fed a naive Bayes classifier. The Morisita-Horn index was used to measure how similar the thyroid and blood repertoires were. TCRdb passed the public sequencing reads through fastp at Q25 and MiXCR, retaining productive beta sequences. Every distinct CDR3 protein forms one entry, paired with its most common genes and DNA. TCRdb's processing, not the authors', yielded these V and J calls. The sample data list 40,000 or so distinct CDR3 sequences, and roughly half of these were observed just once. The ten top clones hold roughly 18% of the sample.

Ophthalmopathy patients were characterized by moderately to severely active disease, a Clinical Activity Score of at least 3, a NOSPECS grade of at least 4, and a disease duration under 3 months. Patients with other autoimmune diseases, uncontrolled infections, pregnancy or lactation were excluded from the study. Diagnosis was based on clinical symptoms, serum thyroxine, TRAb, thyroid ultrasound and orbital computed tomography. Using Ficoll-Paque density gradient centrifugation, PBMCs were isolated from about 9.4 ml of fresh peripheral blood. Total RNA was extracted using Trizol reagent, and RNA quality was checked on an Agilent 2100 Bioanalyzer. With respect to this clonotype: Its antigen is not yet known. No much larger clone exists at a distance of one base, and base qualities are not known.

This sequence originates from an adult man with Graves' ophthalmopathy. Specimen: peripheral blood.

At the DNA level, the sequence is TGTGCCAGCAGTCCTAACAGGGCTAGGGGAGAGACCCAGTACTTC. It codes for CASSPNRARGETQYF. This chain joins TRBV2 to TRBJ2-5, and TRBD1 may be the D gene, going by 6 matching bases. Looking up the germline V gene yields CDR1 SNHLY and CDR2 FYNNEI. Spanning cysteine to phenylalanine, the CDR3 consists of 15 amino acids. Only CDR3 DNA is held: 45 bases, read in frame from base 1. Between the V and J ends, shortened by 5 bases and 4 bases respectively, the junction contains 17 bases.